The T cell receptor beta chain described here comes from a study of shared clonotypes between healthy human individuals. Study outcomes and limitations: When compared with the clonotypes that were shared by all four sorted-subset donors, the non-shared clonotypes turned out to have lower generation probabilities.

The data were produced by immunoSEQ multiplex PCR, yet TCRdb's version contains in-frame clones alone and is incomplete. The data contain some 1.1 million clones, 70% to 80% of them singletons. The CDR3 has 10 residues. The germline CDR1 and CDR2 sequences are MDHEN and SYDVKM. The ends were cut back, 6 bases at V and 6 bases at J, with 5 bases in the middle. As to this clone: Its cognate antigen is unknown.

This sequence was found in a man younger than 35 in good health. Some clones in this sample may be carry-over from other donors' samples. V gene TRBV28 combines with J gene TRBJ1-2; no definite D call. The specimen was memory CD4+ T cells from PBMCs. Subset described: CD45RA-negative fraction. CDR3 sequence (DNA): TGTGCCAGCAGCCGTGATGGCTACACCTTC. This encodes CASSRDGYTF.